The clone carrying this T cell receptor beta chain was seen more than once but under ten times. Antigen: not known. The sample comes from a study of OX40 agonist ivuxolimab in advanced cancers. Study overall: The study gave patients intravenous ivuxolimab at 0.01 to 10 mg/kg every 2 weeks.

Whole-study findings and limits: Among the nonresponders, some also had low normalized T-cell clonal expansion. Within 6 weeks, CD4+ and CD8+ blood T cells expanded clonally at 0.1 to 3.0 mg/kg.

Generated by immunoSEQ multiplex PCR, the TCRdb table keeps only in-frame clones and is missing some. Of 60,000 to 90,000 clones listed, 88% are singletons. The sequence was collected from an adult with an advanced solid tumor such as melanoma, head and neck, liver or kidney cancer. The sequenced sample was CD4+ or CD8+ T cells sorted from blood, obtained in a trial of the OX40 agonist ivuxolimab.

CDR3 sequence reads: CASSLVRRADTQYF. Written as DNA, the CDR3 is TGTGCCAGCAGCTTGGTTAGACGGGCAGATACGCAGTATTTT. This chain connects TRBV7-8 to TRBJ2-3, with D hard to call. Trimming pared 3 bases from V and 4 bases from J, leaving 11 bases between. Germline V CDR1 and CDR2: SGHVS, FQNEAQ. The CDR3 extends over 14 amino acids.